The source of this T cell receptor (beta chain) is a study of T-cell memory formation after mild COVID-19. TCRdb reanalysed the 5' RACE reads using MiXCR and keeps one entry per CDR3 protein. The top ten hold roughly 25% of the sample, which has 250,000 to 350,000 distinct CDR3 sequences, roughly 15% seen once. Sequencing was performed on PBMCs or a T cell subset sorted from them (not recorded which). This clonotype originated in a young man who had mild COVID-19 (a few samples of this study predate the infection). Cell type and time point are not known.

This CDR3 is CASSLAFFYEQYF. CDR3 DNA sequence: TGTGCCAGCAGCTTAGCGTTTTTTTACGAGCAGTACTTC. This sequence joins TRBV7-2 and TRBJ2-7, with D hard to call. Germline V gives CDR1 SGHTA, CDR2 FQGNSA. V was clipped by 0 bases and J by 4 bases, with 7 bases between them. This CDR3 is 13 amino acids long.